Listed below are T cell receptor beta chains from one sample, sequenced in a study of CD4 T cells in relation to SARS-CoV-2 and coronaviruses. Clones were read by immunoSEQ multiplex PCR, and TCRdb kept only the in-frame ones, dropping some. The sample yields about 68,000 clones, more than 85% seen once. The sample consisted of naive CD4+ T cells from PBMCs. These receptors were collected from a human donor in good health. Both conserved end residues are part of each CDR3.

V	J	CDR3
TRBV18	TRBJ1-3	CASSPDRVDSGNTIYF
TRBV7-2	TRBJ1-4	CVSSQDRGRNEKLFF
TRBV2	TRBJ1-4	CASSEILGQGREKLFF
TRBV5-4	TRBJ2-2	CASSLPNTGELFF
TRBV7-9	TRBJ1-4	CASSSSGGLNEKLFF
TRBV4-3	TRBJ2-7	CASSQDVDGTGGSYEQYF
TRBV18	TRBJ2-7	CASSPSTSGSSEQYF
TRBV5-1	TRBJ2-5	CASSLVFHQETQYF
TRBV2	TRBJ2-2	CASSWTTQTGELFF
TRBV18	TRBJ1-3	CASSPGTTGNTIYF
TRBV5-1	TRBJ2-5	CASSSDAVRNGETQYF
TRBV19	TRBJ1-5	CASRPGQGAIQPQHF
TRBV7-9	TRBJ1-2	CASSPTPLLNYGYTF
TRBV12-3/TRBV12-4	TRBJ1-5	CASSGGSNQPQHF
TRBV28	TRBJ2-7	CATLSYEQYF
TRBV25-1	TRBJ1-1	CASRGQGGSGNTEAFF
TRBV18	TRBJ1-1	CASSYQSHYTEAFF
TRBV9	TRBJ2-7	CASSAVQAGQYEQYF
TRBV27	TRBJ2-2	CASSPRTPLNTGELFF
TRBV29-1	TRBJ2-3	CSVSAGGHDTQYF
TRBV12-3/TRBV12-4	TRBJ2-1	CASSRSTGDEQFF
TRBV28	TRBJ1-5	CASSSMGGRGQPQHF
TRBV11-2	TRBJ2-3	CASSLVGGLASDTQYF
TRBV5-1	TRBJ2-2	CASSRSGPNTGELFF
TRBV5-5	TRBJ2-2	CASSLPASGVTGELFF
TRBV6-2/TRBV6-3	TRBJ2-3	CASSYFSGGPAVTDTQYF
TRBV28	TRBJ1-2	CASRAPPGNYGYTF
TRBV27	TRBJ2-3	CASSSTGFSTDTQYF
TRBV16	TRBJ2-5	CASSQGPTVQETQYF
TRBV5-1	TRBJ1-1	CASSSDGTEYTEAFF
TRBV5-1	TRBJ2-7	CASSGGRAGGEQYF
TRBV19	TRBJ1-4	CASSNANEKLFF
TRBV12-3/TRBV12-4	TRBJ2-5	CASSSLPEETQYF
TRBV4-1	TRBJ2-5	CASSLLLAGGQETQYF
TRBV5-1	TRBJ1-1	CASSYDGGSTEAFF
TRBV7-2	TRBJ1-6	CASSLGGSEGVSPLHF
TRBV27	TRBJ1-5	CASSLRGVGSGQPQHF
TRBV5-8	TRBJ2-1	CASSRGREPYNEQFF
TRBV10-1	TRBJ2-5	CASSAGVQEGGTQYF
TRBV28	TRBJ2-7	CASSILDRTYEQYF
TRBV7-9	TRBJ2-1	CASSLRSGGASSYNEQFF
TRBV10-3	TRBJ2-5	CAISALGAGETQYF
TRBV2	TRBJ2-2	CASSEEQGANTGELFF
TRBV7-3	TRBJ1-5	CASSRDNGQPQHF
TRBV2	TRBJ2-3	CASRVLAGGPQTQYF
TRBV25-1	TRBJ2-1	CASSAGASSYNEQFF
TRBV7-6	TRBJ1-1	CASSEQGNTEAFF